This T cell receptor (beta chain) was documented in a study of T cell responses to AZD1222 COVID-19 vaccine. Notes on the study in general: Clonal diversity was possibly underestimated, and the donors were mostly white British, with more females. Repertoires in all cases were sampled only once the peak T cell response had passed. A reported finding is that nearly half of spike-specific TCRs target unmutated variant regions.

Concerning this clone itself: Antigen specificity is unknown.

Profiled with immunoSEQ multiplex PCR; TCRdb holds only in-frame clones, not every one. The table shows about 93,000 clones, with under 90% occurring only once. Germline values: CDR1 DFQATT, CDR2 SNEGSKA (reference sequence). CDR3 length equals 11 residues. The V and J genes are TRBV20-1 and TRBJ2-1; tentatively, D is TRBD1 (5 bases). Sequences were derived from peripheral blood, sampled on day 0 of MenACWY control vaccination. This TCR derives from an adult in good health. CDR3 protein: CSAPGANEQFF. The CDR3 DNA is TGCAGCGCCCCTGGGGCCAATGAGCAGTTCTTC.